These T cell receptor beta chains were read from a single sample in a study of T cell changes during pregnancy in multiple sclerosis. The repertoire was sequenced with immunoSEQ multiplex PCR; TCRdb's copy has only in-frame clones and lacks some. The repertoire holds tens of thousands of clones, with 93% as singletons. The sample was peripheral blood, taken in the second trimester of pregnancy. These receptors were collected from a female donor with multiple sclerosis, enrolled in a pregnancy study. The CDR3 runs from the conserved cysteine through the conserved F or W. A D gene is named only where the DNA matches it firmly. Clone size is not always given. Where it is, it says once, few, many or a class for expanded clones.

TGCGCCAGCAGTCAGTCCAGGGACAGCCCCAATCAGCCCCAGCATTTT CASSQSRDSPNQPQHF TRBV23-1 TRBD1 NA TRBJ1-5
TGTGCCAGCAGCTTGAAACAGGGATACGAGCAGTACTTC CASSLKQGYEQYF TRBV5-4 NA once TRBJ2-7
TGCAGCGTGATGGGGACTGGAACTGAAGCTTTCTTT CSVMGTGTEAFF TRBV29-1 NA NA TRBJ1-1
TGCGCCAGCAGCCAAGATATGCGGGGGCCAAGCACAGATACGCAGTATTTT CASSQDMRGPSTDTQYF TRBV4-1 NA NA TRBJ2-3
TGTGCCAGCAGCTTTGGTCACGGGACTGTCAATCAGCCCCAGCATTTT CASSFGHGTVNQPQHF TRBV5-5 NA NA TRBJ1-5
TGTGCCAGCAGCTTACTAGGGAGCTCGGTGGGTTCACCCCTCCACTTT CASSLLGSSVGSPLHF TRBV7-9 NA NA TRBJ1-6
TGTGCCAGCAGAAAGGGACTAGCGGAGACAGATACGCAGTATTTT CASRKGLAETDTQYF TRBV9 TRBD2 NA TRBJ2-3
TGTGCTAGTGGTTTGCCTGGGGGGGGTCAGCCCCAGCATTTT CASGLPGGGQPQHF TRBV12-5 NA NA TRBJ1-5
TGTGCCAGCAGTGGGGTCAACAGGGCCCATTTCCAGCAGTACTTC CASSGVNRAHFQQYF TRBV27 NA NA TRBJ2-7
TGTGCCAGCTCACCACCGGGGGCCTGGGACCGATCCATGAACACTGAAGCTTTCTTT CASSPPGAWDRSMNTEAFF TRBV18 NA NA TRBJ1-1
TGCGCCAGCAGCCAAGAGGGGGGAGGCACTGAAGCTTTCTTT CASSQEGGGTEAFF TRBV4-1 NA NA TRBJ1-1
TGTGCCAGCAGCGTAGTGAGCTCTGGGGCCAACGTCCTGACTTTC CASSVVSSGANVLTF TRBV9 NA NA TRBJ2-6
TGTGCCAGCAGCCACGGTCGGGTCAGGGACACTGAAGCTTTCTTT CASSHGRVRDTEAFF TRBV7-9 NA NA TRBJ1-1
TGTGCCAGCAGCTCCCCAGCGGGGGACTTTAATGAGCAGTTCTTC CASSSPAGDFNEQFF TRBV7-9 TRBD2 NA TRBJ2-1
TGTGCCAGCAGTATAGGGGGCGAGACCCAGTACTTC CASSIGGETQYF TRBV6-1 TRBD1 NA TRBJ2-5
TGTGCCTGGAGTCTGAGGGGGGGTGAGACCCAGTACTTC CAWSLRGGETQYF TRBV30 NA NA TRBJ2-5
TGTGCCAGCAGCGTATGGAGAGGAGATACGCAGTATTTT CASSVWRGDTQYF TRBV9 NA NA TRBJ2-3
TGTGCTAGTGGTTTACTTCAGGGTAGGGGGTTACGTTTCTATAATTCACCCCTCCACTTT CASGLLQGRGLRFYNSPLHF TRBV12-5 NA NA TRBJ1-6
TGTGCTAGTGGTTCGTCAGGGGGCAACTATGGCTACACCTTC CASGSSGGNYGYTF TRBV12-5 TRBD1 few TRBJ1-2
TGCAGCGTTGAGGCACAGGGAGACGAAGGGACCCAGTACTTC CSVEAQGDEGTQYF TRBV29-1 NA NA TRBJ2-5
TGTGCCAGCAGTAGACCGGGACAGGGTGGTGAGACCCAGTACTTC CASSRPGQGGETQYF TRBV25-1 TRBD1 few TRBJ2-5
TGTGCCAGCAGCGGGGGGGGGAGTCAGCCCCAGCATTTT CASSGGGSQPQHF TRBV9 NA NA TRBJ1-5
TGTGCCTGGAGTGTGGCCTCCTACGAGCAGTACTTC CAWSVASYEQYF TRBV30 NA NA TRBJ2-7
TGTGCCAGCAGCTCGGACGGAGGCTATGGCTACACCTTC CASSSDGGYGYTF TRBV14 NA NA TRBJ1-2
TGCGCCAGCAGCTTGGAAGGTTCGGTCTCTAGCAGCGATCAGCCCCAGCATTTT CASSLEGSVSSSDQPQHF TRBV5-1 NA NA TRBJ1-5
TGTGCCAGCAGCGGCAAACAGCGGTTAGGGGGAGGCTACACCTTC CASSGKQRLGGGYTF TRBV5-6 NA NA TRBJ1-2
TGTGCCAGCAGCTTAGTCTTTCGCCGAAGCGGGGGGACCACCGGGGAGCTGTTTTTT CASSLVFRRSGGTTGELFF TRBV11-2 TRBD2 NA TRBJ2-2
TGTGCCTGGAGGTCGACAGGGGGGTCGTCGGAACTGTTTTTT CAWRSTGGSSELFF TRBV30 TRBD1 NA TRBJ1-4
TGTGCCAGTAGTATAGGGGACAGCTATGGCTACACCTTC CASSIGDSYGYTF TRBV19 TRBD1 NA TRBJ1-2